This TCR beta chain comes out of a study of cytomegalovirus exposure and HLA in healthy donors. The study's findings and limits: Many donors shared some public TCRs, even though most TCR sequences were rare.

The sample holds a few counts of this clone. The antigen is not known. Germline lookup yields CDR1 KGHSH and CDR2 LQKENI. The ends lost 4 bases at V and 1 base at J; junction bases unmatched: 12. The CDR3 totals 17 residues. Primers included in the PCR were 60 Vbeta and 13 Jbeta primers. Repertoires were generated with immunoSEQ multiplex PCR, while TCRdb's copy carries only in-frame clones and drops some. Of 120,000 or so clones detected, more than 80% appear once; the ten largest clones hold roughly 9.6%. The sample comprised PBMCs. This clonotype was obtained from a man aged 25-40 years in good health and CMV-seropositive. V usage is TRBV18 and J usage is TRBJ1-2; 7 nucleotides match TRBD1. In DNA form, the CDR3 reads TGTGCCAGCTCACGAAGAACCGGGACAGAAGTTAACTATGGCTACACCTTC. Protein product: CASSRRTGTEVNYGYTF.